This T cell receptor beta chain came from a study of blood T cell repertoires in COVID-19. In the study overall: Acute-phase and convalescent COVID-19 samples originated in the United States, Italy and Spain.

The authors' processing: Nucleated cell counts were estimated from reference gene primer amplification. TCRdb keeps only in-frame clones here, not all; method: immunoSEQ multiplex PCR. Clonal size and the V and J genes are those of that table, whereas D and trimming came from the DNA. The data show about 250,000 clones, under 85% seen once. Patients from Seattle were sampled longitudinally, starting during active infection. V dropped 3 bases and J dropped 9 bases, with 12 bases sitting between them. CDR3 length: 13 amino acids. CDR1 and CDR2 (germline): MGHRA, YSYEKL. What was sequenced was peripheral blood. This receptor was obtained from a human donor with COVID-19, enrolled during active disease. The donor label of this sample is uncertain. This chain links TRBV4-1 with TRBJ2-1; a possible D gene is TRBD2 (5 bases). This CDR3 reads CASSHPTRGEQFF. Written as DNA, the CDR3 is TGCGCCAGCAGCCATCCGACTCGGGGTGAGCAGTTCTTC.